Described below is a single T cell receptor (beta chain) sequence and its context. A few counts support this clonotype. This clone's antigen is unknown. There are no base qualities to consult, and no much larger clone falls within one base. V lost 4 bases and J lost 0 bases, and the count of bases not matched to a germline gene is 6. The CDR3 covers 16 residues, taking in both the cysteine and the phenylalanine. The CDR3 DNA has 48 bases and is translated from base 1. This specimen's treatment or condition label, per the study, means: live attenuated yellow fever vaccine strain. At each blood-draw timepoint, two biological replicates of bulk PBMCs were collected. PBMCs were isolated from peripheral blood using a standard Ficoll-Paque protocol. RNA was extracted with TriZol from bulk PBMCs, CD4 and CD8 fractions, and dextramer-positive and dextramer-negative fractions. The data belong to a study of T cells after yellow fever vaccination (dated by TCRdb to between 2017 and 2020). A note on the overall study: The SMART-Seq v4 Ultra Low Input RNA kit was used to prepare libraries from fractions with low cell numbers. To follow T-cell clones before and after primary and booster YFV17D yellow fever vaccination, bulk TCR alpha and beta repertoires were sequenced over time. Blood samples were taken at several timepoints before and after primary and secondary immunization, and bulk PBMC replicates and cell subsets were isolated. Two healthy male donors made up the cohort, one aged 18 to 30 years and the other aged 30 to 39 years. What the authors observed across the whole study: Most clones expanded after primary vaccination (around 97% of CD4 and around nine tenths of CD8) were re-detected after the booster, suggesting that broad memory maintenance occurred. FACS-sorted repertoires could contain abundant contaminating clonotypes from the bulk population, so computational filtering was required. The secondary T-cell response was found to be weaker but faster than the primary response, with a peak reached on day 5 rather than on day 15. A small fraction of clonotypes appeared in both the CD4 and CD8 compartments, likely as a result of convergent recombination. Because only a couple of donors were included in the study, the extent to which the findings can be generalized is limited.

Synthesis of TCR cDNA relied on 5'RACE template switching, a step that introduced a universal primer site along with unique molecular identifiers. cDNA synthesis was primed from both the TCR alpha and TCR beta constant segments. Library amplification used two PCR steps, and the second PCR step added sample barcodes and sequencing adapters. Sequencing of libraries was done on Illumina HiSeq 2500 (2x100 bp) or NovaSeq (2x150 bp). In the authors' own workflow: MIGEC was used to demultiplex reads and collapse the reads into UMI consensus sequences, and MiXCR was used for V(D)J alignment. Using edgeR on replicate PBMC samples, clonotypes were called vaccine-responding if FDR was below 0.01 and the log2 fold change was above 5 up to day 15. CD4 or CD8 identity was assigned to each bulk clonotype according to whether the clonotype was present at higher abundance in the sequenced CD4 repertoire or the sequenced CD8 repertoire. Using fastp at Q25 and MiXCR, TCRdb reprocessed the public reads and kept productive beta chains. Every distinct CDR3 protein forms one entry, paired with its most common genes and DNA. The V and J calls shown here were made by TCRdb, not taken from the authors' results. For this sample the table gives fewer than 350,000 distinct CDR3 sequences, of which roughly 8.7% were detected only once. 15% to 20% of the sample is held by the ten biggest clonotypes.

This sequence originates from a young man who received the YFV17D yellow fever vaccine. The specimen was PBMCs, collected on the day of the first yellow fever vaccination. The sequence joins TRBV12-3 or TRBV12-4 to TRBJ2-3; 8 middle bases align to TRBD2. The nucleotide sequence is TGTGCCAGCAGTTCCTCACTAGCGGCTAGCACAGATACGCAGTATTTT. Translated, this is CASSSSLAASTDTQYF.